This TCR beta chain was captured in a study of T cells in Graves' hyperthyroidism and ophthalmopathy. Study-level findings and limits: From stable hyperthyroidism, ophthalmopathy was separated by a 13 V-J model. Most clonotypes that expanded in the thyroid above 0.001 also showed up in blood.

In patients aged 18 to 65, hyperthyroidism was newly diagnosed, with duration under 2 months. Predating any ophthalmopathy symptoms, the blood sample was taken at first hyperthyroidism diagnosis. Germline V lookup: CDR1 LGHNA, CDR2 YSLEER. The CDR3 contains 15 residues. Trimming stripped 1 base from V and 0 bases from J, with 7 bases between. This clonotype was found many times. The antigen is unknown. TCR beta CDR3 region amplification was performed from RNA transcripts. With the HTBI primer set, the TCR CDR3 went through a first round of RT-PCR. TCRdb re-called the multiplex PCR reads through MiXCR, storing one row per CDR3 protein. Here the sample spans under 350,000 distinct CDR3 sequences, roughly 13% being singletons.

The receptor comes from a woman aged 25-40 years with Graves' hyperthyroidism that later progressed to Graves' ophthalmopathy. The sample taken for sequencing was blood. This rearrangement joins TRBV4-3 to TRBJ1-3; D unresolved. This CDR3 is CASSQVRDSGNTIYF. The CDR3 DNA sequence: TGCGCCAGCAGCCAAGTGAGAGACTCTGGAAACACCATATATTTT.